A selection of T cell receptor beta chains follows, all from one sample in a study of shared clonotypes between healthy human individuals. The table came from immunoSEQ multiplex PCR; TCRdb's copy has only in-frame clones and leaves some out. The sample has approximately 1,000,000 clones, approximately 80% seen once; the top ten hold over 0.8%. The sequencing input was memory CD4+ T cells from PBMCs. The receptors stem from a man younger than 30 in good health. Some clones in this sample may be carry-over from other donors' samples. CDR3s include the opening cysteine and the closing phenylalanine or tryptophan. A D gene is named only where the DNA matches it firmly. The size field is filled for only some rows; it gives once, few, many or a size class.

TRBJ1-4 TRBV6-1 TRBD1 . TGTGCCAGCAGCCAAGCGGGACAGCTGAATGAAAAACTGTTTTTT CASSQAGQLNEKLFF
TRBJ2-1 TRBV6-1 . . TGTGCCAGCAGTGGGGCGGACGGTAGCTCCTACAATGAGCAGTTCTTC CASSGADGSSYNEQFF
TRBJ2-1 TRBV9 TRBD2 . TGTGCCAGCAGCCCACACGAGGGGAGGGCCGTCGGGATTGAGCAGTTCTTC CASSPHEGRAVGIEQFF
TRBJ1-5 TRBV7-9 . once TGTGCCAGCAGCTTAGAAGGGGGTCAGCCCCAGCATTTT CASSLEGGQPQHF
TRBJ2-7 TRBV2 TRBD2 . TGTGCCAGCAGTGACGGACTAGCGGGAGTGAACGAGCAGTACTTC CASSDGLAGVNEQYF
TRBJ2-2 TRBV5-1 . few TGCGCCAGCAGCTTGACAGACACCGGGGAGCTGTTTTTT CASSLTDTGELFF
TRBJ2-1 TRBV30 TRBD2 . TGTGCCTGGAGTGCGGGACTAGCGGGATCCAGCCAGTTCTTC CAWSAGLAGSSQFF
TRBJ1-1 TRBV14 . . TGTGCCAGCAGCCAAGATCACGGAATTGAAGCTTTCTTT CASSQDHGIEAFF
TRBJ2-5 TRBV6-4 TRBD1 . TGTGCCACCGGCGAAAACAGGGGAACGGAGACCCAGTACTTC CATGENRGTETQYF
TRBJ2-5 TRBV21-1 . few TGTGCCAGCAGCAGGGGACTAGCGGGGTGGGAGGAGACCCAGTACTTC CASSRGLAGWEETQYF
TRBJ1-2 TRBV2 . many TGTGCCAGCACTGGGGATGGGGGCTATGGCTACACCTTC CASTGDGGYGYTF
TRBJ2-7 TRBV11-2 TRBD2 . TGTGCCAGCAGCTTATACCTGCTAGCGGAAACCACCTACGAGCAGTACTTC CASSLYLLAETTYEQYF
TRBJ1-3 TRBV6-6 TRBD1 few TGTGCCAGCAGCGCAACAGGGGCTGGAAACACCATATATTTT CASSATGAGNTIYF
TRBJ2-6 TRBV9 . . TGTGCCAGCAGCGCTCGACAGGCTGGGGCCAACGTCCTGACTTTC CASSARQAGANVLTF
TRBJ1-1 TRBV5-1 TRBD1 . TGCGCCAGCAGCATGGGACAGGGAAACACTGAAGCTTTCTTT CASSMGQGNTEAFF
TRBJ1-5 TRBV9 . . TGTGCCAGCAGCCCGCCGGGGCTTCGGGGGCCCCAGCATTTT CASSPPGLRGPQHF
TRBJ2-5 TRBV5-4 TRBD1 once TGTGCCAGCAGCTTGGCAGGGGGAATGGGAGAGACCCAGTACTTC CASSLAGGMGETQYF
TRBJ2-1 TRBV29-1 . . TGCAGCGTTTCTCCCTTGAGCTCCTACAATGAGCAGTTCTTC CSVSPLSSYNEQFF
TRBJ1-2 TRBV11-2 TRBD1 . TGTGCCAGCAGCCGACCGGGACAGGGTACCTATGGCTACACCTTC CASSRPGQGTYGYTF
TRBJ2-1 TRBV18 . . TGTGCCAGCTCATCCATTCCACATATCGGCAATGAGCAGTTCTTC CASSSIPHIGNEQFF
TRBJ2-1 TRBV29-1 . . TGCAGCGGGGACGGAGGCTACAATGAGCAGTTCTTC CSGDGGYNEQFF
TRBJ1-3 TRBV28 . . TGTGCCAGCAGTTTGTTTCAGGGAGACTCTGGAAACACCATATATTTT CASSLFQGDSGNTIYF
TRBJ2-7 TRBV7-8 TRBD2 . TGTGCCAGCACCAACAGGGCTAGCGGGAGTGGTGAGCAGTACTTC CASTNRASGSGEQYF
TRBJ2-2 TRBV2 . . TGTGCCAGCAGTGATAAGGTAGCAAACACCGGGGAGCTGTTTTTT CASSDKVANTGELFF
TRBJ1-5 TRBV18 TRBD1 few TGTGCCAGCTCAACAGGGGGCCAACAGCCCCAGCATTTT CASSTGGQQPQHF
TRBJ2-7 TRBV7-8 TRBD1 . TGTGCCAGCAGCTTGGACAGTAGACAGGGGAGGTCCCACGAGCAGTACTTC CASSLDSRQGRSHEQYF
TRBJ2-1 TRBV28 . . TGTGCCAGCAGTCCCCCGCCCCTTTACAATGAGCAGTTCTTC CASSPPPLYNEQFF
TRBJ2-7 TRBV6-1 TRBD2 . TGTGCCAGCAGTGCCGGGACTAGCGTAAACGAGCAGTACTTC CASSAGTSVNEQYF
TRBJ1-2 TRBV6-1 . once TGTGCCAGCAATGATTGGTCGGGCCCTAACTATGGCTACACCTTC CASNDWSGPNYGYTF
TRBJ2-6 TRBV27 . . TGTGCCAGCAGTTTAATGGGGGCAAGGGCTGGGGCCAACGTCCTGACTTTC CASSLMGARAGANVLTF
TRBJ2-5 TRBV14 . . TGTGCCAGCAGCCAAGATCGGGGGACCCAGTACTTC CASSQDRGTQYF
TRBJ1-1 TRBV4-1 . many TGCGCCAGCAGCCAAGATCGGACACCGGACGAAGTAGCTTTCTTT CASSQDRTPDEVAFF
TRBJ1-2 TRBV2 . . TGTGCCAGCAGTGAAGAGGGGGGTGGGAATGGCTACACCTTC CASSEEGGGNGYTF
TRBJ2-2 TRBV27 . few TGTGCCAGCAGTTTAATGTCTCCCTCTAACACCGGGGAGCTGTTTTTT CASSLMSPSNTGELFF
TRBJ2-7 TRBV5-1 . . TGCGCCAGCAGCTTGCAGGGCAGGGGTGCCTACGAGCAGTACTTC CASSLQGRGAYEQYF